One sample yielded the 2 T cell receptor beta chains listed below, sequenced in a study of T cells after yellow fever vaccination. TCRdb re-analysed the 5' RACE reads in MiXCR, keeping a single row per CDR3 protein. In the table there are roughly 350,000 distinct CDR3 sequences, over 3.5% of which are singletons. The sample here was PBMCs, taken 5 days after the yellow fever booster vaccination. The receptors come from a man younger than 35 who received the YFV17D yellow fever vaccine.

In this sample, this clonotype turned up a few times. The rearrangement joins TRBV5-1 to TRBJ1-2, with TRBD1 matching over 10 bases. The CDR3 contains 15 residues. Germline values: CDR1 SGHRS, CDR2 YFSETQ. J lost 6 bases, V lost 1 base, and 6 bases had no gene match. CDR3 protein: CASSLKDRGIDGYTF. The CDR3 DNA follows: TGCGCCAGCAGCTTGAAGGACAGGGGGATTGATGGCTACACCTTC.

The rearrangement joins TRBV15 to TRBJ2-3, with D hard to call. Per germline, CDR1 LNHNV and CDR2 YYDKDF (reference sequence). Trimming removed 0 bases at V and 4 bases at J, with 14 bases between. The CDR3 runs to 16 residues. Here the CDR3 reads CATSRERSRFPDTQYF. The CDR3 bases are TGTGCCACCAGCAGAGAACGGTCAAGGTTTCCAGATACGCAGTATTTT.